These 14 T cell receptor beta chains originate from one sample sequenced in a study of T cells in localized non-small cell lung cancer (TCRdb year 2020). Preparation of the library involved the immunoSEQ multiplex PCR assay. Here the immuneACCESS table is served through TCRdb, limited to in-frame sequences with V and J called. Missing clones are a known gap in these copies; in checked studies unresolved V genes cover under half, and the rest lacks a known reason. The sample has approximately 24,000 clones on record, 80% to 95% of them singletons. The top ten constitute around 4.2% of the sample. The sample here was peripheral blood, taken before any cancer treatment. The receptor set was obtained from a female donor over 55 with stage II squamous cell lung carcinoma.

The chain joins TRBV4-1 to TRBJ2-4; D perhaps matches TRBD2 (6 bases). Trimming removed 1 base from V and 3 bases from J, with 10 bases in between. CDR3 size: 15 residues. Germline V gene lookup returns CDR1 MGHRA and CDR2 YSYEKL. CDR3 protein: CASSQATGVKNIQYF. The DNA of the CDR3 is TGCGCCAGCAGCCAAGCAACGGGGGTCAAAAACATTCAGTACTTC.

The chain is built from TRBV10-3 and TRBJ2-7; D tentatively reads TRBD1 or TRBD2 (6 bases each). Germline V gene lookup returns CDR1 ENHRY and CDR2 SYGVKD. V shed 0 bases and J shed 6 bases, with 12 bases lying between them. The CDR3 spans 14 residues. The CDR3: CAISESGGLFEQYF. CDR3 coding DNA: TGTGCCATCAGTGAGTCGGGGGGCCTATTCGAGCAGTACTTC.

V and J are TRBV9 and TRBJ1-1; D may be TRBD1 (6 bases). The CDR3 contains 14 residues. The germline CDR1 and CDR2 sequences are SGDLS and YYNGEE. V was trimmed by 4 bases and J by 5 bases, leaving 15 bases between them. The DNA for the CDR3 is TGTGCCAGCAGCCCGAATCGGGGGCTGACTGAAGCTTTCTTT. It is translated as CASSPNRGLTEAFF.

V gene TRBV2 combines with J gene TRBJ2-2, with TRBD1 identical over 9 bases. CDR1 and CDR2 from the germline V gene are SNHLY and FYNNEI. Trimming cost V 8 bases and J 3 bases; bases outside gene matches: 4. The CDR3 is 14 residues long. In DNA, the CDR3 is TGTGCCAGCGGGGGGACAGGGTACACCGGGGAGCTGTTTTTT. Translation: CASGGTGYTGELFF.

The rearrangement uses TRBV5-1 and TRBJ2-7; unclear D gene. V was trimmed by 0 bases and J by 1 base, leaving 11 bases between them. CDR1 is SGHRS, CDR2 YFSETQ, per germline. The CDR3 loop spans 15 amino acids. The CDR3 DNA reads TGCGCCAGCAGCTTGGACGGAACCTTTTCCTACGAGCAGTACTTC. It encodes CASSLDGTFSYEQYF.

The CDR3 is CASSLRAGEGFDTEAFF. Written as DNA, the CDR3 is TGTGCCAGCAGCTTACGGGCAGGGGAGGGGTTTGACACTGAAGCTTTCTTT. The chain is built from TRBV11-1 and TRBJ1-1; D might be TRBD1 (6 bases). Trimming pared 2 bases from V and 3 bases from J, leaving 19 bases between. The CDR3 totals 17 residues. CDR1 is SGHAT, CDR2 FQDESV, per germline (reference sequence).

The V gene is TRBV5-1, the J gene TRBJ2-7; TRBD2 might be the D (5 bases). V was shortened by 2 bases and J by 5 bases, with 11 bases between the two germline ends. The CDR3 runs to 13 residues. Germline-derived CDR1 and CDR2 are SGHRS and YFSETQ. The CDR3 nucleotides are TGCGCCAGCAGCTTACGGGGAACAAACGAGCAGTACTTC. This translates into CASSLRGTNEQYF.

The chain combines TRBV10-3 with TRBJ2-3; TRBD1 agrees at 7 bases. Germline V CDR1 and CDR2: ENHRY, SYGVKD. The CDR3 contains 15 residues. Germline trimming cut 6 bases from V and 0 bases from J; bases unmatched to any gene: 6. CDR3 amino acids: CAISEGARSTDTQYF. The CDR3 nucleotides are TGTGCCATCAGCGAGGGGGCGCGGAGCACAGATACGCAGTATTTT.

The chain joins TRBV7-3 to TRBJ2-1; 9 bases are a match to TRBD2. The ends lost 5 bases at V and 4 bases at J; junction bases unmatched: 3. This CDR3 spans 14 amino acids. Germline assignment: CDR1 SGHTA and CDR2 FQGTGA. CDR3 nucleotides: TGTGCCAGCAGCCCCGGACTAGCGTACAATGAGCAGTTCTTC. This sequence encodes CASSPGLAYNEQFF.

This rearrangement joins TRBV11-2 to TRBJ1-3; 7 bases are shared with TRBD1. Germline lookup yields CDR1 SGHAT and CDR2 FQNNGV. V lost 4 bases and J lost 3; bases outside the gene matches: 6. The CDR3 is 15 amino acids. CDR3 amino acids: CASSSRQGYGNTIYF. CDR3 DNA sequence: TGTGCCAGCAGCTCAAGACAGGGTTATGGAAACACCATATATTTT.

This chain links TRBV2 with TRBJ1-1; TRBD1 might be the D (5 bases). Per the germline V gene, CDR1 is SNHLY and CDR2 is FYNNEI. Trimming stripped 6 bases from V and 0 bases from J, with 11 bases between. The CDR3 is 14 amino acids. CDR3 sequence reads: CASSRTLLNTEAFF. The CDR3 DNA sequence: TGTGCCAGCAGCAGGACATTACTGAACACTGAAGCTTTCTTT. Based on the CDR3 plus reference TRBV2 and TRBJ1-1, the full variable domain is EPEVTQTPSHQVTQMGQEVILRCVPISNHLYFYWYRQILGQKVEFLVSFYNNEISEKSEIFDDQFSVERPDGSNFTLKIRSTKLEDSAMYFCASSRTLLNTEAFFGQGTRLTVV.

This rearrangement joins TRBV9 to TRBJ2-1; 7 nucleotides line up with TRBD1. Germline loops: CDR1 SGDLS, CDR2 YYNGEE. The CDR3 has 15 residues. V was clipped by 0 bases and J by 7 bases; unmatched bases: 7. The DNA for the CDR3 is TGTGCCAGCAGCGTAGGCAGGGGGAATAGGAATGAGCAGTTCTTC. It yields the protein CASSVGRGNRNEQFF.

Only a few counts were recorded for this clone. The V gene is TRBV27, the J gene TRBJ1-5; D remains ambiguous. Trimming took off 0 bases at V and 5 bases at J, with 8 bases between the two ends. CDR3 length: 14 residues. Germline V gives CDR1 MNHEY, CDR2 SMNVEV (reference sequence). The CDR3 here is CASSLSFGDQPQHF. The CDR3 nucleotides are TGTGCCAGCAGTTTATCGTTTGGGGATCAGCCCCAGCATTTT.

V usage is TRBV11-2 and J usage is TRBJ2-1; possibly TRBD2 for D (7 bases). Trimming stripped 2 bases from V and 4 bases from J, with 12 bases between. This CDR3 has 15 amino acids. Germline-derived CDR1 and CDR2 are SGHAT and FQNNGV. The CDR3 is CASSLRGGLYNEQFF. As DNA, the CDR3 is TGTGCCAGCAGCTTAAGGGGGGGATTATACAATGAGCAGTTCTTC.